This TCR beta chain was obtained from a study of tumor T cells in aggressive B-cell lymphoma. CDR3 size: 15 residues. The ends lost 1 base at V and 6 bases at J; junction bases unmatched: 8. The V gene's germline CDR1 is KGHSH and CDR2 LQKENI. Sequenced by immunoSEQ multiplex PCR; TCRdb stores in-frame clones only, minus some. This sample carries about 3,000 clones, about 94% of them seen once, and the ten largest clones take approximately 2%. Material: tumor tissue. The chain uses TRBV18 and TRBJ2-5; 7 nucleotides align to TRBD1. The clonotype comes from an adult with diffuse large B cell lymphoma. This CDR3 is CASSPQTGIGKTQYF. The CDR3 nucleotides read TGTGCCAGCTCACCACAGACAGGGATAGGAAAGACCCAGTACTTC. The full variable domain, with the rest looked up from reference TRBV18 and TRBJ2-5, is NAGVMQNPRHLVRRRGQEARLRCSPMKGHSHVYWYRQLPEEGLKFMVYLQKENIIDESGMPKERFSAEFPKEGPSILRIQQVVRGDSAAYFCASSPQTGIGKTQYFGPGTRLLVL.